Presented here are 30 T cell receptor beta chains from one specimen sequenced in a study of vaccination and CD4 T cells after COVID-19. Described treatment: approximately nine-day PBMC culture with coronavirus spike peptide pools or control peptides (ViraFEST assay). Those CD4+ T cells from the unexposed donor predate the COVID-19 pandemic (2011-2018). Cultured CD4+ T cells had their DNA profiled by the Oncomine TCR Beta short-read assay. In TCRdb, the PCR reads were re-called with MiXCR into one record per CDR3 protein. The sample consists of about 5,000 distinct CDR3 sequences, 60% of them appearing once. Their antigens remain unidentified. The sample taken for sequencing was CD4+ T cells from blood, cultured in vitro. The receptors derive from a human donor in good health.

The CDR3 coding sequence is TGTGCCAGCAGCTTAGTACAGGGCTCCCCCTACGAGCAGTACTTC. It encodes CASSLVQGSPYEQYF. The chain links TRBV7-2 to TRBJ2-7; D might be TRBD1 (6 bases). From germline, CDR1 is SGHTA and CDR2 FQGNSA. V lost 1 base, J lost 2 bases, and 12 bases lay in between. The CDR3 sequence is 15 residues long.

This chain connects TRBV2 to TRBJ2-7, with 7 bases aligning to TRBD2. The germline V gene has CDR1 SNHLY and CDR2 FYNNEI. The CDR3 extends over 15 amino acids. The trim removed 4 bases at V and 0 bases at J, leaving 6 bases unmatched. The CDR3 is CASSAWGGYSYEQYF. The CDR3 DNA reads as TGTGCCAGCAGTGCATGGGGGGGATACTCCTACGAGCAGTACTTC.

In this sample, this clonotype turned up a few times. The V gene is TRBV20-1, the J gene TRBJ2-3; D possibly corresponds to TRBD2 (7 bases). The CDR3 has 16 amino acids. In germline, CDR1 is DFQATT, CDR2 SNEGSKA (reference sequence). Trimming cost V 3 bases and J 0 bases, with 16 bases left between them. In DNA form, the CDR3 reads TGCAGTGCTAGTTTTGGGGCGGGGGCTAGCACAGATACGCAGTATTTT. This codes for CSASFGAGASTDTQYF.

In this sample, this clonotype turned up a few times. The V and J genes are TRBV6-5 and TRBJ1-2; no clear D gene. Trimming took off 2 bases at V and 0 bases at J, with 4 bases between the two ends. Germline CDR1 MNHEY, CDR2 SVGAGI. The CDR3 extends over 13 amino acids. The CDR3 loop reads CASSYGTNYGYTF. CDR3 coding DNA: TGTGCCAGCAGTTACGGGACTAACTATGGCTACACCTTC.

This clonotype was seen a few times. The chain couples TRBV7-9 to TRBJ1-1, with D possibly matching TRBD1 (5 bases). V was trimmed by 5 bases and J by 3 bases, leaving 7 bases between them. Germline V gives CDR1 SEHNR, CDR2 FQNEAQ (reference sequence). The CDR3 totals 12 residues. In DNA form, the CDR3 reads TGTGCCAGCAGCCCCAGGGACACTGAAGCTTTCTTT. Residues: CASSPRDTEAFF.

The chain is built from TRBV29-1 and TRBJ2-3; D is unresolved. The CDR3 runs 12 residues. Per germline, CDR1 SQVTM and CDR2 ANQGSEA. V was shortened by 3 bases and J by 6 bases, with 10 bases between the two germline ends. CDR3 DNA: TGCAGCGTTGACATTCCCCCCGATACGCAGTATTTT. Translated: CSVDIPPDTQYF.

The chain uses TRBV6-1 and TRBJ2-2; 11 nucleotides agree with TRBD1. The V gene's germline CDR1 is MNHNS and CDR2 SASEGT. With V trimmed by 10 bases and J by 4 bases, 5 bases remained unmatched. The CDR3 is 14 residues long. CDR3 sequence (DNA): TGTGCCATTCGTGGGACAGGGGGCACCGGGGAGCTGTTTTTT. Protein product: CAIRGTGGTGELFF.

This clonotype was detected only a few times. This rearrangement joins TRBV19 to TRBJ1-1; D unclear. V dropped 5 bases and J dropped 11 bases, with 15 bases sitting between them. The CDR3 is made up of 12 amino acids. CDR1 is LNHDA, CDR2 SQIVND, per germline (reference sequence). CDR3 protein: CASSFLQESAFF. CDR3 coding DNA: TGTGCCAGTAGTTTCCTGCAAGAGTCTGCTTTCTTT.

This chain joins TRBV6-1 and TRBJ2-5; 7 positions match TRBD2. The CDR3 length is 15 residues. The ends lost 3 bases at V and 1 base at J; junction bases unmatched: 5. CDR1 and CDR2 from the germline V gene are MNHNS and SASEGT. This CDR3 is CASSDRAGSQETQYF. The CDR3 DNA sequence: TGTGCCAGCAGTGACAGAGCGGGAAGCCAAGAGACCCAGTACTTC.

This rearrangement joins TRBV20-1 to TRBJ2-3; the match to TRBD1 covers 8 bases. Germline CDR1 DFQATT, CDR2 SNEGSKA (reference sequence). Trimming removed 5 bases from V and 2 bases from J; junction bases left unmatched: 9. The CDR3 has 15 amino acids. CDR3 in DNA: TGCAGTGCTCCTGGGCGGACAGGGTCCACAGATACGCAGTATTTT. Its protein is CSAPGRTGSTDTQYF.

CDR3 region: CSAPGGGNTEAFF. CDR3 nucleotide sequence: TGCAGTGCTCCAGGGGGGGGGAACACTGAAGCTTTCTTT. The chain recombines TRBV20-1 with TRBJ1-1; the match to TRBD1 covers 7 bases. CDR1 DFQATT and CDR2 SNEGSKA come from the germline V gene (reference sequence). The CDR3 spans 13 residues. The ends lost 5 bases at V and 1 base at J; junction bases unmatched: 4.

The sample holds one count of this clonotype. The V call is TRBV6-5, the J call TRBJ1-1; 7 bases map to TRBD1. This CDR3 is built from 16 residues. The V gene's germline CDR1 is MNHEY and CDR2 SVGAGI. J was trimmed by 0 bases and V by 4 bases; bases with no gene match: 8. Here the CDR3 reads CASSSPTGLMNTEAFF. The CDR3 coding sequence is TGTGCCAGCAGTTCCCCGACAGGGTTGATGAACACTGAAGCTTTCTTT.

Turning to this clonotype: The DNA is omitted, as the CDR3 cannot be located on it reliably, and the CDR3 follows TCRdb's listing. The rearrangement joins TRBV19 to TRBJ2-5; whether TRBD1, the table's D call, matches the DNA was not checked. Germline assignment: CDR1 LNHDA and CDR2 SQIVND (reference sequence). The CDR3 totals 16 residues, both ends included. This chain's CDR3 is CASSILASQGAETQYF.

This clonotype came up once. The chain joins TRBV30 to TRBJ2-2, with TRBD2 matching over 14 bases. CDR1 is GTSNPN and CDR2 is SVGIG in the germline V gene (reference sequence). The V segment lost 8 bases and the J segment 1 base; nucleotides outside the gene matches: 6. The CDR3 has 16 amino acids. CDR3: CAIGLAGGENTGELFF. The CDR3 DNA sequence: TGTGCCATTGGACTAGCGGGGGGTGAGAACACCGGGGAGCTGTTTTTT.

The gene calls are TRBV19 and TRBJ1-1, with D unresolved. Germline V gene lookup returns CDR1 LNHDA and CDR2 SQIVND (reference sequence). V gave up 5 bases and J gave up 4 bases, with 17 bases separating them. CDR3 size: 15 residues. The CDR3 DNA sequence: TGTGCCAGTAGTCCCCCCCCGGGTCGGGGCACTGAAGCTTTCTTT. It translates to CASSPPPGRGTEAFF.

This chain joins TRBV6-5 and TRBJ1-2, with a possible D match to TRBD1 (5 bases). The CDR3 consists of 17 residues. V was shortened by 0 bases and J by 3 bases, with 17 bases between the two germline ends. CDR1 is MNHEY, CDR2 SVGAGI, per germline. For the CDR3, the DNA is TGTGCCAGCAGTTACTCAGGAACAGGCCTTGTTCACTATGGCTACACCTTC. Protein product: CASSYSGTGLVHYGYTF.

The V call is TRBV28, the J call TRBJ1-1; D may be TRBD1 (6 bases). Trimming pared 2 bases from V and 11 bases from J, leaving 12 bases between. Germline values: CDR1 MDHEN, CDR2 SYDVKM. CDR3 length: 12 residues. The CDR3 sequence is CASSLGGQGAFF. Written as DNA, the CDR3 is TGTGCCAGCAGTTTAGGGGGGCAGGGGGCTTTCTTT.

To note about this clonotype: A read error may account for a junction end that differs from germline. The V gene is TRBV6-1, the J gene TRBJ2-3; possibly TRBD2 for D (5 bases). The length of the CDR3 is 12 residues. Germline values: CDR1 MNHNS, CDR2 SASEGT. CDR3 in DNA: TGTGCCAGCAGTGAGAGAGTAGCTCGGGGATTTTTT. Its protein is CASSERVARGFF.

V and J are TRBV30 and TRBJ2-3; D gene unclear. The ends were cut back, 4 bases at V and 2 bases at J, with 7 bases in the middle. The CDR3 contains 12 residues. Germline loops: CDR1 GTSNPN, CDR2 SVGIG (reference sequence). This CDR3 reads CAWTPTTDTQYF. The CDR3 DNA sequence: TGTGCCTGGACTCCTACCACAGATACGCAGTATTTT.

This sequence joins TRBV6-1 and TRBJ2-3, with D possibly being TRBD1 (6 bases). V shed 4 bases and J shed 3 bases, with 17 bases lying between them. Germline CDR1 reads MNHNS; CDR2 reads SASEGT. This CDR3 is built from 16 residues. DNA for the CDR3: TGTGCCAGCAGTGCACTGATCACCCAGGGGACAGATACGCAGTATTTT. This gives the protein CASSALITQGTDTQYF.

The chain is built from TRBV7-2 and TRBJ1-3; 7 bases fit TRBD1. The CDR3 contains 17 residues. Germline-derived CDR1 and CDR2 are SGHTA and FQGNSA. V lost 1 base and J lost 4; bases outside the gene matches: 10. The DNA of the CDR3 is TGTGCCAGCAGCTTAGTGGGGTTACAGGGGACAGGAAACACCATATATTTT. This sequence encodes CASSLVGLQGTGNTIYF.

The chain has TRBV7-9 and TRBJ1-5; TRBD1 aligns across 10 bases. The CDR3 covers 17 residues. V was pared by 4 bases and J by 3 bases, with 9 bases of the junction left unmatched. Germline CDR1 SEHNR, CDR2 FQNEAQ (reference sequence). CDR3 nucleotide sequence: TGTGCCAGCAGCTACGGACAGGGGGTTGACGTCAATCAGCCCCAGCATTTT. This encodes CASSYGQGVDVNQPQHF.

The chain joins TRBV7-9 to TRBJ1-2; perhaps TRBD1 as D (6 bases). The CDR3 runs 16 residues. V was cut by 6 bases and J by 5 bases, with 22 bases left in between. CDR1 and CDR2 from the germline V gene are SEHNR and FQNEAQ (reference sequence). The CDR3 protein is CASSRGGMQGHYGYTF. The CDR3 bases are TGTGCCAGCAGTCGGGGGGGTATGCAGGGGCATTATGGCTACACCTTC.

The gene calls are TRBV19 and TRBJ1-1; TRBD1 aligns across 7 bases. V dropped 5 bases and J dropped 5; count of bases not matched to a gene: 5. Germline CDR1 reads LNHDA; CDR2 reads SQIVND (reference sequence). The CDR3 runs to 13 residues. For the CDR3, the DNA is TGTGCCAGTAGTTTCAGGGGGGCGACTGAAGCTTTCTTT. Its protein product is CASSFRGATEAFF.

The V gene is TRBV7-2, the J gene TRBJ2-2; 11 bases align to TRBD2. V lost 8 bases and J lost 0; bases outside the gene matches: 5. Germline-derived CDR1 and CDR2 are SGHTA and FQGNSA. The CDR3 extends over 16 amino acids. The CDR3 sequence is CASPPGLAANTGELFF. CDR3 DNA: TGTGCCAGCCCCCCGGGACTAGCGGCGAACACCGGGGAGCTGTTTTTT. The full variable domain, its missing parts supplied by reference TRBV7-2 and TRBJ2-2, is GAGVSQSPSNKVTEKGKDVELRCDPISGHTALYWYRQSLGQGLEFLIYFQGNSAPDKSGLPSDRFSAERTGGSVSTLTIQRTQQEDSAVYLCASPPGLAANTGELFFGEGSRLTVL.

The gene calls are TRBV20-1 and TRBJ2-2, with 9 bases matching TRBD1. V was clipped by 6 bases and J by 2 bases; unmatched bases: 7. This CDR3 region has 15 residues. From germline, CDR1 is DFQATT and CDR2 SNEGSKA (reference sequence). The CDR3 coding sequence is TGCAGTGCCGTACCGGGACAGGGAAACACCGGGGAGCTGTTTTTT. This gives the protein CSAVPGQGNTGELFF.

Only a few counts were recorded for this clonotype. J is TRBJ1-2 and V is TRBV20-1; 8 bases are shared with TRBD1. V shed 1 base, J shed 2 bases, and the junction held 0 bases outside the gene matches. In germline, CDR1 is DFQATT, CDR2 SNEGSKA (reference sequence). This CDR3 comprises 13 residues. For the CDR3, the DNA is TGCAGTGCTAGAGGGACAGGGAACTATGGCTACACCTTC. Encoded protein: CSARGTGNYGYTF.

The rearrangement joins TRBV7-9 to TRBJ2-7; D is possibly TRBD1 (5 bases). CDR3 length equals 12 residues. Per germline, CDR1 SEHNR and CDR2 FQNEAQ (reference sequence). V was cut by 7 bases and J by 6 bases, with 13 bases left in between. The CDR3 DNA follows: TGTGCCAGCACTGGGGCGCCTAGCGAGCAGTACTTC. Translation gives CASTGAPSEQYF.

This sequence joins TRBV6-5 and TRBJ1-1; D is unclear. Trimming stripped 2 bases from V and 4 bases from J, with 14 bases between. Germline CDR1 MNHEY, CDR2 SVGAGI. The CDR3 is 15 amino acids. CDR3 nucleotides: TGTGCCAGCAGTTACGACTCGAGGTGGGGCACTGAAGCTTTCTTT. It codes for CASSYDSRWGTEAFF.

The rearrangement links TRBV19 to TRBJ2-5; possibly TRBD2 for D (5 bases). Looked up from germline, CDR1 is LNHDA and CDR2 is SQIVND (reference sequence). CDR3 length: 14 residues. Deletions cut 3 bases from V and 5 bases from J, with 13 bases between. CDR3 sequence reads: CASSIGLARETQYF. The CDR3 DNA is TGTGCCAGTAGTATCGGCCTAGCCAGGGAGACCCAGTACTTC. Complete variable domain (other parts from reference TRBV19 and TRBJ2-5): DGGITQSPKYLFRKEGQNVTLSCEQNLNHDAMYWYRQDPGQGLRLIYYSQIVNDFQKGDIAEGYSVSREKKESFPLTVTSAQKNPTAFYLCASSIGLARETQYFGPGTRLLVL.